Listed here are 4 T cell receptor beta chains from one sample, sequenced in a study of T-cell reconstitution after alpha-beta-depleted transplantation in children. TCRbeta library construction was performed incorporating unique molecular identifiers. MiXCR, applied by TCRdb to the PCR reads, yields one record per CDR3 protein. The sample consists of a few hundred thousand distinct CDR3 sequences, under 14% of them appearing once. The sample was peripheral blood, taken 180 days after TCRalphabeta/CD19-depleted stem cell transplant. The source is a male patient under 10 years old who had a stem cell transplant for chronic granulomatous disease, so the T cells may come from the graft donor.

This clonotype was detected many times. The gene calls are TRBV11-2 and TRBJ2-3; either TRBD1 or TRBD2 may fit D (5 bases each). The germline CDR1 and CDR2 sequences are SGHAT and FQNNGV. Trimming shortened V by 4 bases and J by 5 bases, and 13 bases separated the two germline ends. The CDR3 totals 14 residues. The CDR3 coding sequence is TGTGCCAGCAGCTCGACAGCAAGCGGAGATACGCAGTATTTT. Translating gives CASSSTASGDTQYF.

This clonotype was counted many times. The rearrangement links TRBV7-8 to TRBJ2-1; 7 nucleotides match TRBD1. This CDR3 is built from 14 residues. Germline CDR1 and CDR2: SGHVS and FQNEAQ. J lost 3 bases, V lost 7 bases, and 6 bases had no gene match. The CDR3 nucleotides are TGTGCCAGCACCGAAAGGACAGGCTACAATGAGCAGTTCTTC. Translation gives CASTERTGYNEQFF. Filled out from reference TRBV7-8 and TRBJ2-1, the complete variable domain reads GAGVSQSPRYKVAKRGQDVALRCDPISGHVSLFWYQQALGQGPEFLTYFQNEAQLDKSGLPSDRFFAERPEGSVSTLKIQRTQQEDSAVYLCASTERTGYNEQFFGPGTRLTVL.

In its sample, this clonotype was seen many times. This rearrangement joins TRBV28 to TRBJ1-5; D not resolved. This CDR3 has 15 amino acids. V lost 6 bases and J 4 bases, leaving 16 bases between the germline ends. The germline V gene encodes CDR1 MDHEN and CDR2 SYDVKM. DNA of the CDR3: TGTGCCAGCAGCCCATCAGACCGAGAAAATCAGCCCCAGCATTTT. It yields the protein CASSPSDRENQPQHF.

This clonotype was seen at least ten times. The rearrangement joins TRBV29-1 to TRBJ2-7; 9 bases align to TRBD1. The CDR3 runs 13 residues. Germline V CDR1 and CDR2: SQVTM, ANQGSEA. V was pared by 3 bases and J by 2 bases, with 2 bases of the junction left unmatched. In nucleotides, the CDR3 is TGCAGCGTTGAGGGGACAGGGACCTACGAGCAGTACTTC. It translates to CSVEGTGTYEQYF.